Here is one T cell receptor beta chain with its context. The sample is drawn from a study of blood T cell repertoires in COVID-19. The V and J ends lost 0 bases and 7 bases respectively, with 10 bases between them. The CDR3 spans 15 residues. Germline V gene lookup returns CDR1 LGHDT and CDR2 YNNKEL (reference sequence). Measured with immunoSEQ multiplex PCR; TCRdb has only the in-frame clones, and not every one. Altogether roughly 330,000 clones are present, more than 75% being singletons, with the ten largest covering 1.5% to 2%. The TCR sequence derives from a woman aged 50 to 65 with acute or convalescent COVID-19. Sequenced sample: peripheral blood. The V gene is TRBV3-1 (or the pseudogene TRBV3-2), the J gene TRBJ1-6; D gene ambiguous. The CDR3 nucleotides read TGTGCCAGCAGCCAAGAAAGCCCGGTAAATTCACCCCTCCACTTT. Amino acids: CASSQESPVNSPLHF.